This T cell receptor (beta chain) was profiled in a study of cytomegalovirus exposure and HLA in healthy donors. Study details: Around 85 million unique TCR sequences came from HLA-typed donors in an early release. Overall study results and limits: Beyond CMV serostatus, there was no information to go on about immune exposure. Usually a TCR sequence was rare, but some public TCRs were found in many donors.

Comments on this clone: The target antigen is unknown.

Germline V gene lookup returns CDR1 GTSNPN and CDR2 SVGIG (reference sequence). Trimming pared 1 base from V and 3 bases from J, leaving 15 bases between. CDR3 length: 15 amino acids. It was with 60 Vbeta and 13 Jbeta primers that the PCR ran. Per the original data handling: Counted up in a later analysis, unique TCR beta chains came to 60 million to 95 million, with around 12 million shared. Sequenced by immunoSEQ multiplex PCR; TCRdb stores in-frame clones only, minus some. V, J and clone size derive from that table, while D and trimming were established from the DNA sequence. In the table there are fewer than 200,000 clones, 75% to 85% of which are singletons.

The sequenced material came from PBMCs. The sequence was obtained from a female donor in good health and CMV-seronegative. The chain uses TRBV30 and TRBJ1-2, with D maybe TRBD1 (5 bases). The CDR3 DNA sequence: TGTGCCTGGAGTGAAATAGGGGTGGCGGACTATGGCTACACCTTC. It is translated as CAWSEIGVADYGYTF.